The next 32 T cell receptor beta chains were all read from a single sample in a study of T-cell memory formation after mild COVID-19 (dated by TCRdb to about 2021). The library was prepared using 5' RACE. TCRdb records Illumina NovaSeq 6000 as the sequencer. TCRdb handled the public reads itself, with Q25 trimming in fastp and clone calling in MiXCR, and kept productive beta chains. Rows with one shared CDR3 protein collapse into an entry with the most common genes and DNA. This sample comprises approximately 390,000 distinct CDR3 sequences, more than 15% of them detected only once. Roughly 21% of the sample rests with the top ten. The sequenced sample consisted of PBMCs or a T cell subset sorted from them (not recorded which). The receptors derive from a man aged 18 to 35 who had mild COVID-19 (a few samples of this study predate the infection). The sample titles of this study are shuffled in the database, so cell type and time point are left out; the donor was told from shared clones.

The chain is built from TRBV7-3 and TRBJ2-1; no firm D call. Germline lookup yields CDR1 SGHTA and CDR2 FQGTGA. The CDR3 extends over 15 amino acids. The ends were cut back, 6 bases at V and 1 base at J, with 13 bases in the middle. In DNA, the CDR3 is TGTGCCAGCAGTCTCGACTTCGCTTCCTACAATGAGCAGTTCTTC. Residues: CASSLDFASYNEQFF.

This chain joins TRBV12-3 or TRBV12-4 and TRBJ1-1, with a weak D call TRBD1 (5 bases). V was pared by 7 bases and J by 6 bases, with 21 bases between. The CDR3 sequence is 15 residues long. CDR3 nucleotide sequence: TGTGCCAGCACTACCCTGGGCAGGGCTTTCGCTGAAGCTTTCTTT. Amino acids: CASTTLGRAFAEAFF.

The chain joins TRBV12-3 or TRBV12-4 to TRBJ2-2, with D possibly being TRBD1 or TRBD2 (5 bases each). This CDR3 is 17 amino acids long. V lost 3 bases, J lost 1 base, and 15 bases lay in between. The CDR3 is CASSFGDEAWNTGELFF. In DNA, the CDR3 is TGTGCCAGCAGTTTTGGGGACGAGGCCTGGAACACCGGGGAGCTGTTTTTT.

This clonotype was observed at least ten times. The gene calls are TRBV10-3 and TRBJ2-1; a weak D match, TRBD1 (6 bases). This CDR3 contains 16 residues. Germline V lookup: CDR1 ENHRY, CDR2 SYGVKD. Trimming took off 2 bases at V and 0 bases at J, with 11 bases between the two ends. The CDR3 coding sequence is TGTGCCATCAGTGAGGGACAGACAAGCTCCTACAATGAGCAGTTCTTC. Its protein product is CAISEGQTSSYNEQFF.

The rearrangement links TRBV11-2 to TRBJ2-1, with D possibly being TRBD2 (5 bases). CDR1 and CDR2 (germline): SGHAT, FQNNGV. The CDR3 contains 14 residues. The V gene lost 7 bases and the J gene lost 6 bases, with 16 bases spanning the gap. The CDR3 nucleotides are TGTGCCAGCACGTCCGTTTCGGGGTTCAATGAGCAGTTCTTC. Protein: CASTSVSGFNEQFF.

This clonotype was observed a handful of times. The chain combines TRBV20-1 with TRBJ1-6, with unresolved D. This CDR3 contains 15 residues. Germline CDR1 is DFQATT and CDR2 is SNEGSKA (reference sequence). V lost 3 bases, J lost 4 bases, and 13 bases lay in between. CDR3 amino acids: CSASPDGRYNSPLHF. The CDR3, as DNA: TGCAGTGCTAGCCCGGACGGCCGATATAATTCACCCCTCCACTTT.

The rearrangement uses TRBV7-6 and TRBJ1-4; TRBD1 matches 11 bases. Per germline, CDR1 SGHVS and CDR2 FNYEAQ. V lost 2 bases to trimming and J lost 4 bases; unmatched junction nucleotides: 9. This CDR3 has 18 residues. This CDR3 is CASSLRTGGSSFNEKLFF. CDR3 DNA sequence: TGTGCCAGCAGCTTAAGGACAGGGGGCTCTTCCTTTAATGAAAAACTGTTTTTT.

This clonotype was counted a few times. J is TRBJ2-7 and V is TRBV18, with D unresolved. Germline V gene sequence: CDR1 KGHSH, CDR2 LQKENI. The CDR3 covers 15 residues. V lost 3 bases and J lost 0, with 12 bases in between. The CDR3, as DNA: TGTGCCAGCTCACCGGCAGGACGGAGCTCCTACGAGCAGTACTTC. The encoded protein is CASSPAGRSSYEQYF.

J is TRBJ2-1 and V is TRBV20-1; no clear D gene. The germline CDR1 and CDR2 sequences are DFQATT and SNEGSKA (reference sequence). The CDR3 runs 15 residues. V was pared by 3 bases and J by 0 bases, with 12 bases between. This chain's CDR3 is CSASRSLGSYNEQFF. In nucleotides, the CDR3 is TGCAGTGCTAGCCGAAGCTTGGGCTCCTACAATGAGCAGTTCTTC.

As for this clonotype: It may be a read error: a sequence one base away is much more abundant. The chain recombines TRBV27 with TRBJ2-1, with D uncertain. Looked up from germline, CDR1 is MNHEY and CDR2 is SMNVEV (reference sequence). The CDR3 loop spans 11 amino acids. V lost 7 bases, J lost 1 base, and 2 bases lay in between. The CDR3 nucleotides are TGTGCCAGCAAGTCCTACAATGAGCAGTTCTTC. It is translated as CASKSYNEQFF.

This clonotype was detected ten times or more. This rearrangement joins TRBV6-5 to TRBJ1-3; D is possibly TRBD1 (5 bases). Trimming took off 5 bases at V and 0 bases at J, with 11 bases between the two ends. This CDR3 is built from 15 residues. Germline CDR1 and CDR2: MNHEY and SVGAGI. CDR3 sequence (DNA): TGTGCCAGCAGTCGGCGGGGGGACTCTGGAAACACCATATATTTT. Translated: CASSRRGDSGNTIYF.

The chain links TRBV12-3 or TRBV12-4 to TRBJ1-1; a possible D gene is TRBD1 (6 bases). CDR3 length: 15 amino acids. Between the trimmed V and J ends, which lost 2 bases and 0 bases, there was a span of 10 bases. The CDR3: CASSLTDRLNTEAFF. The CDR3 DNA is TGTGCCAGCAGTTTAACAGACAGGCTGAACACTGAAGCTTTCTTT.

Only a few counts were recorded for this clonotype. This chain joins TRBV7-6 and TRBJ2-2; D might be TRBD2 (5 bases). Trimming left V 8 bases short and J 4 bases short, with 8 bases between. The length of the CDR3 is 12 residues. The V gene's germline CDR1 is SGHVS and CDR2 FNYEAQ. For the CDR3, the DNA is TGTGCCAGCGAGGGATCCACCGGGGAGCTGTTTTTT. It yields the protein CASEGSTGELFF.

This clonotype showed up many times. This chain uses TRBV7-7 with TRBJ2-3, with D unresolved. V lost 1 base and J 0 bases, leaving 5 bases between the germline ends. CDR3 length: 14 amino acids. Germline-derived CDR1 and CDR2 are SSHAT and FNYEAQ (reference sequence). Here the CDR3 reads CASSLGSSTDTQYF. The CDR3 nucleotides read TGTGCCAGCAGCTTAGGTTCTAGCACAGATACGCAGTATTTT.

This sequence joins TRBV2 and TRBJ2-1; D not resolved. The CDR3 spans 11 residues. Germline V gene data show CDR1 as SNHLY and CDR2 as FYNNEI. Trimming removed 7 bases at V and 10 bases at J, with 11 bases between. CDR3 nucleotides: TGTGCCAGCAACATCTACGGAGAGCAGTTCTTC. Translating it yields CASNIYGEQFF.

This chain joins TRBV6-1 and TRBJ1-2; D possibly corresponds to TRBD1 (5 bases). The CDR3 loop spans 13 amino acids. Germline assignment: CDR1 MNHNS and CDR2 SASEGT. Trimming shortened V by 7 bases and J by 4 bases, and 13 bases separated the two germline ends. The CDR3 DNA sequence: TGTGCCAGCAAGGAGTGGCAGGGCTATGGCTACACCTTC. This encodes CASKEWQGYGYTF.

The sample holds one count of this clonotype. The gene calls are TRBV2 and TRBJ2-7; 8 nucleotides align to TRBD1. The ends lost 6 bases at V and 0 bases at J; junction bases unmatched: 10. The CDR3 contains 16 residues. From germline, CDR1 is SNHLY and CDR2 FYNNEI. The CDR3 loop reads CASRDRVLRSSYEQYF. Written as DNA, the CDR3 is TGTGCCAGCAGGGACAGGGTACTGCGCAGCTCCTACGAGCAGTACTTC.

This clonotype was observed once. The rearrangement joins TRBV27 to TRBJ1-1; no clear D gene. The V and J ends lost 0 bases and 4 bases respectively, with 12 bases between them. The CDR3 runs 15 residues. Germline CDR1 MNHEY, CDR2 SMNVEV (reference sequence). CDR3 in DNA: TGTGCCAGCAGTTTATCTCGGGTGGCGGGCACTGAAGCTTTCTTT. This encodes CASSLSRVAGTEAFF.

This clonotype was counted between two and nine times. The chain joins TRBV6-2 or TRBV6-3 to TRBJ2-7; D remains unclear. The CDR3 totals 14 residues. Germline CDR1 MNHEY, CDR2 SVGEGT. V was pared by 0 bases and J by 6 bases, with 12 bases between. DNA for the CDR3: TGTGCCAGCAGTTACTCAGCCGTGATCCGCGAGCAGTACTTC. Translation: CASSYSAVIREQYF.

In this sample, this clonotype turned up a few times. V and J are TRBV6-2 or TRBV6-3 and TRBJ2-3; TRBD1 matches 8 bases. V trimming: 6 bases; J trimming: 4 bases; junction bases outside the gene matches: 3. The CDR3 sequence is 13 residues long. Germline V lookup: CDR1 MNHEY, CDR2 SVGEGT. Here the CDR3 DNA reads TGTGCCAGCAGGCGGACAGGGTCAGATACGCAGTATTTT. This encodes CASRRTGSDTQYF.

This clonotype was seen more than once but under ten times. The chain couples TRBV7-2 to TRBJ1-6; 7 positions agree with TRBD1. The CDR3 has 17 residues. CDR1 SGHTA and CDR2 FQGNSA come from the germline V gene. Trimming cost V 5 bases and J 1 base; bases outside gene matches: 8. CDR3 DNA sequence: TGTGCCAGCAGCCCAACGGGGGACAGTTCCTATAATTCACCCCTCCACTTT. This sequence encodes CASSPTGDSSYNSPLHF.

This clonotype was counted at least ten times. This sequence joins TRBV4-3 and TRBJ2-7; 7 bases map to TRBD2. Looked up from germline, CDR1 is LGHNA and CDR2 is YSLEER. The CDR3 is 15 residues long. V lost 0 bases and J lost 3; bases outside the gene matches: 5. The CDR3 loop reads CASSQDPSGGYEQYF. The CDR3 DNA sequence: TGCGCCAGCAGCCAAGACCCTAGCGGAGGCTACGAGCAGTACTTC.

This chain connects TRBV20-1 to TRBJ2-3, with 7 bases identical to TRBD2. After removal of 6 bases from V and 0 bases from J, the junction contained 6 bases not matched to a gene. Germline lookup yields CDR1 DFQATT and CDR2 SNEGSKA (reference sequence). This CDR3 region has 14 residues. CDR3: CSANGGSSTDTQYF. The CDR3 DNA sequence: TGCAGTGCAAACGGGGGGTCGAGCACAGATACGCAGTATTTT.

This clonotype was observed a few times. The chain employs TRBV7-9 and TRBJ2-1; TRBD2 aligns across 9 bases. V trimming: 5 bases; J trimming: 3 bases; junction bases outside the gene matches: 5. Germline lookup yields CDR1 SEHNR and CDR2 FQNEAQ (reference sequence). The CDR3 runs 15 residues. This chain's CDR3 is CASSTTSGYYNEQFF. The CDR3 bases are TGTGCCAGCAGCACGACTAGCGGATACTACAATGAGCAGTTCTTC.

V is TRBV4-1 and J is TRBJ2-2, with D perhaps matching TRBD2 (6 bases). V lost 0 bases and J lost 5, with 16 bases in between. Germline assignment: CDR1 MGHRA and CDR2 YSYEKL. The length of the CDR3 is 17 residues. This CDR3 reads CASSQEGRSRRTGELFF. The CDR3 region has the DNA TGCGCCAGCAGCCAAGAGGGGAGGTCGCGACGGACCGGGGAGCTGTTTTTT.

This clonotype was detected a few times. V and J are TRBV6-1 and TRBJ1-5; D ambiguous. Germline CDR1 and CDR2: MNHNS and SASEGT. V was cut by 2 bases and J by 7 bases, with 9 bases left in between. The CDR3 extends over 13 amino acids. CDR3 sequence (DNA): TGTGCCAGCAGTGAACCGTATACCCAGCCCCAGCATTTT. It specifies CASSEPYTQPQHF.

This clonotype turned up a few times. The chain recombines TRBV6-1 with TRBJ2-7; TRBD1 might be the D (6 bases). Trimming left V 6 bases short and J 6 bases short, with 9 bases between. Germline V CDR1 and CDR2: MNHNS, SASEGT. This CDR3 is 11 amino acids long. The DNA of the CDR3 is TGTGCCAGCAGGGGGGACACCGAGCAGTACGTC. It codes for CASRGDTEQYV.

This clonotype was observed at least ten times. The rearrangement uses TRBV6-6 and TRBJ2-7, with D perhaps matching TRBD1 (5 bases). Trimming removed 0 bases from V and 6 bases from J, with 12 bases in between. Germline values: CDR1 MNHNY, CDR2 SVGAGI (reference sequence). The CDR3 contains 14 residues. The chain's CDR3 is CASSYSQGPGEQYV. CDR3 DNA: TGTGCCAGCAGTTACTCTCAGGGCCCGGGCGAGCAGTACGTC.

The chain combines TRBV4-3 with TRBJ1-2; D is ambiguous. The germline V gene encodes CDR1 LGHNA and CDR2 YSLEER. The germline V and J ends were trimmed by 0 bases and 4 bases, with 15 bases remaining between them. The CDR3 totals 16 residues. CDR3 DNA sequence: TGCGCCAGCAGCCAAGATCGGAACACTGGCTCCTATGGCTACACCTTC. As protein: CASSQDRNTGSYGYTF.

This clonotype was detected many times. This sequence joins TRBV12-3 or TRBV12-4 and TRBJ2-7; TRBD1 is a possible D gene (6 bases). Trimming pared 0 bases from V and 0 bases from J, leaving 6 bases between. CDR3 length: 14 residues. This CDR3 is CASSLAGASYEQYF. The CDR3 DNA is TGTGCCAGCAGTTTAGCGGGGGCCTCCTACGAGCAGTACTTC.

DNA for the CDR3: TGTGCCACCTCAGGGGAAGGACCCTACAATGAGCAGTTCTTC. It is translated as CATSGEGPYNEQFF. The V and J genes are TRBV11-2 and TRBJ2-1; the D gene is possibly TRBD1 (6 bases). V was cut by 10 bases and J by 2 bases, with 15 bases left in between. CDR1 is SGHAT and CDR2 is FQNNGV in the germline V gene. CDR3 length: 14 amino acids.

This clonotype was observed a handful of times. This chain uses TRBV6-6 with TRBJ2-3, with D hard to call. Germline CDR1 reads MNHNY; CDR2 reads SVGAGI (reference sequence). This CDR3 region has 16 residues. V shed 2 bases and J shed 1 base, with 13 bases lying between them. DNA of the CDR3: TGTGCCAGCAGTTACCGCACGACCCGGGGCACAGATACGCAGTATTTT. Translated, it gives CASSYRTTRGTDTQYF.